These 6 T cell receptor beta chains were all obtained from the same sample, sequenced in a study of shared clonotypes between healthy human individuals. Naive-designated CD8 cells lacked CD45RO, were positively enriched for CCR7, and omitted terminally differentiated effector memory CD45RA+ cells. Produced via immunoSEQ multiplex PCR; TCRdb's table is partial and in-frame only. Among over 800,000 clones listed, about 91% were seen once. The sample taken for sequencing was naive CD8+ T cells sorted from blood. Receptor source: a man aged 25-40 years in good health.

V and J are TRBV7-9 and TRBJ1-3; 7 nucleotides line up with TRBD1. The CDR3 is 15 amino acids. V dropped 5 bases and J dropped 1; count of bases not matched to a gene: 5. Per germline, CDR1 SEHNR and CDR2 FQNEAQ (reference sequence). Written as DNA, the CDR3 is TGTGCCAGCAGCCCCAGGGACAGTTCTGGAAACACCATATATTTT. It translates to CASSPRDSSGNTIYF.

In its sample, this clone was seen a few times. CDR3 protein: CASSPQVGPGYTF. In DNA form, the CDR3 reads TGTGCCAGCAGCCCCCAGGTCGGGCCCGGCTACACCTTC. This sequence joins TRBV14 and TRBJ1-2; D is unclear. The CDR3 covers 13 residues. V dropped 4 bases and J dropped 8 bases, with 14 bases sitting between them. CDR1 and CDR2 from the germline V gene are SGHDN and FVKESK.

V and J are TRBV11-3 and TRBJ2-2; D is uncertain. Trimming removed 5 bases from V and 2 bases from J, with 6 bases in between. Per the germline V gene, CDR1 is SGHNT and CDR2 is YENEEA. The length of the CDR3 is 13 residues. The chain's CDR3 is CASSPDNTGELFF. The CDR3, as DNA: TGTGCCAGCAGCCCCGACAACACCGGGGAGCTGTTTTTT.

The J gene is TRBJ2-1, the V gene TRBV14; D call uncertain. CDR1 is SGHDN, CDR2 FVKESK, per germline. The V end was cut by 4 bases, the J end by 9 bases, with 22 bases between. The CDR3 runs 16 residues. CDR3 in amino acids: CASSPLGISSYSEQFF. The CDR3 DNA sequence: TGTGCCAGCAGCCCCTTGGGCATCTCGTCATATAGTGAGCAGTTCTTC.

The J gene is TRBJ2-7, the V gene TRBV6-6; TRBD1 is a possible D gene (7 bases). V was cut by 5 bases and J by 3 bases, with 20 bases left in between. Germline CDR1 is MNHNY and CDR2 is SVGAGI (reference sequence). The CDR3 loop spans 16 amino acids. DNA of the CDR3: TGTGCCAGCAGTCGGACTGGGGGGACAGTTAACTACGAGCAGTACTTC. Its translation: CASSRTGGTVNYEQYF.

J is TRBJ2-7 and V is TRBV29-1; D gene ambiguous. The germline gives CDR1 SQVTM, CDR2 ANQGSEA. The V and J ends lost 6 bases and 2 bases respectively, with 20 bases between them. The CDR3 is 15 residues long. CDR3 coding DNA: TGCAGCGTCTCAGGATCGAAACCCAGTGCCTACGAGCAGTACTTC. The encoded protein is CSVSGSKPSAYEQYF.